This is a list of T cell receptor beta chains from one sample in a study of blood T cell repertoires in COVID-19. Clones were read by immunoSEQ multiplex PCR, and TCRdb kept only the in-frame ones, dropping some. This table has about 370,000 clones, nearly 90% appearing once. Sequencing input: peripheral blood. The receptors come from a man younger than 35 with active or convalescent COVID-19. Both conserved end residues are part of each CDR3. The order of the fields is V gene, CDR3 length, J gene, D gene, clone size, CDR3 DNA, CDR3 protein. A D gene is named only where the DNA matches it firmly. A row's size may be missing; if present it is once, few, many or a size class.

>TRBV2|16|TRBJ2-3|NA|NA
TGTGCCAGCAGTGAAGTGTCGGAAATTGTGCGGGATACGCAGTATTTT
CASSEVSEIVRDTQYF
>TRBV11-2|16|TRBJ1-5|TRBD1|NA
TGTGCCAGCAGCTGGGGACAGGGGGCCAGCAATCAGCCCCAGCATTTT
CASSWGQGASNQPQHF
>TRBV7-2|16|TRBJ1-2|NA|NA
TGTGCCAGCAGCTCCTCCGGGACTAGTTATAACTATGGCTACACCTTC
CASSSSGTSYNYGYTF
>TRBV3-1/TRBV3-2|14|TRBJ1-2|NA|NA
TGTGCCAGCAGAGACGCAGGGAGGAGAAATGGCTACACCTTC
CASRDAGRRNGYTF
>TRBV4-3|15|TRBJ2-1|NA|NA
TGCGCCAGCAGCCAAGATCAACTAGTGGAGAGAGAGCAGTTCTTC
CASSQDQLVEREQFF
>TRBV7-3|16|TRBJ2-2|TRBD2|few
TGTGCCAGCAGCTCTAGCGGGGGGTCTAACACCGGGGAGCTGTTTTTT
CASSSSGGSNTGELFF
>TRBV12-3/TRBV12-4|13|TRBJ1-5|NA|NA
TGTGCCAGCAACAACAGGGTAAATCAGCCCCAGCATTTT
CASNNRVNQPQHF
>TRBV28|15|TRBJ2-1|TRBD1|NA
TGTGCCAGCATTACAGGGGGCTCCGTTTACAATGAGCAGTTCTTC
CASITGGSVYNEQFF
>TRBV11-3|14|TRBJ2-2|NA|NA
TGTGCCAGCAGCTCCAGGGCTAACACCGGGGAGCTGTTTTTT
CASSSRANTGELFF
>TRBV5-1|15|TRBJ2-5|TRBD2|NA
TGCGCCAGCAGCCCAGGACTAGCGGGGTACGAGACCCAGTACTTC
CASSPGLAGYETQYF
>TRBV6-2/TRBV6-3|15|TRBJ1-1|TRBD1|NA
TGTGCCAGCAGTAATGACAGGGACCTGAACACTGAAGCTTTCTTT
CASSNDRDLNTEAFF
>TRBV7-2|13|TRBJ1-1|TRBD1|NA
TGTGCCCGAAAACAGGGGGTTAACACTGAAGCTTTCTTT
CARKQGVNTEAFF
>TRBV9|10|TRBJ2-1|NA|NA
TGTGCCAGCAGCGGGACAGTGCAGTTCTTC
CASSGTVQFF
>TRBV11-3|14|TRBJ2-1|NA|NA
TGTGCCAGCAGCTTAGGCGCCTCCTCCAATGAGCAGTTCTTC
CASSLGASSNEQFF
>TRBV19|15|TRBJ1-2|TRBD1|NA
TGTGCCAGTAGTTCCCAGGGGGGATCCAACTATGGCTACACCTTC
CASSSQGGSNYGYTF
>TRBV6-5|15|TRBJ1-1|NA|NA
TGTGCCAGCAGAACCCGATATAAGGGAGACACTGAAGCTTTCTTT
CASRTRYKGDTEAFF
>TRBV19|14|TRBJ1-5|NA|NA
TGTGCCAGTACAATGCGTTATAGCAATCAGCCCCAGCATTTT
CASTMRYSNQPQHF
>TRBV7-7|16|TRBJ2-7|TRBD2|once
TGTGCCAGCAGCCCACATGCGGGGGGACCTTCCTACGAGCAGTACTTC
CASSPHAGGPSYEQYF
>TRBV6-4|13|TRBJ1-1|TRBD1|NA
TGTGCCAGCTGGACAGGGGAGAACACTGAAGCTTTCTTT
CASWTGENTEAFF
>TRBV6-6|14|TRBJ1-1|TRBD1|NA
TGTGCCAGCAGTTACCAGGGGGCGCCGATTGAAGCTTTCTTT
CASSYQGAPIEAFF
>TRBV5-6|15|TRBJ2-7|TRBD2|NA
TGTGCCAGCACTAGACCGGGACTAAAAAGACACGAGCAGTACTTC
CASTRPGLKRHEQYF
>TRBV7-2|13|TRBJ2-3|NA|NA
TGTGCCAGCAACCTAAGGGGTACAGATACGCAGTATTTT
CASNLRGTDTQYF
>TRBV27|15|TRBJ2-1|TRBD2|NA
TGTGCCAGCAGTTGGGGGGGAAGCTCCTACAATGAGCAGTTCTTC
CASSWGGSSYNEQFF
>TRBV5-6|18|TRBJ1-5|NA|NA
TGTGCCAGCAGCTTGATTCCGGGGGGAGGTTTCGGCAATCAGCCCCAGCATTTT
CASSLIPGGGFGNQPQHF
>TRBV19|14|TRBJ1-1|NA|NA
TGTGCCAGTAGTAGCCCAGACAAGACGGATGAAGCTTTCTTT
CASSSPDKTDEAFF
>TRBV4-1|14|TRBJ1-5|TRBD1|NA
TGCGCCAGCAGCCACAACAGGGGCGCTGAGCCCCAGCATTTT
CASSHNRGAEPQHF
>TRBV2|14|TRBJ2-2|NA|NA
TGTGCCAGCAGTGAGACAGTGACAAAGGGGGAGCTGTTTTTT
CASSETVTKGELFF
>TRBV29-1|13|TRBJ1-2|NA|NA
TGCAGCGTTCTTTCCGGACAGAAGTATGGCTACACCTTC
CSVLSGQKYGYTF
>TRBV28|12|TRBJ1-4|NA|NA
TGTGCCAGCAGAGCCCGCAGGGTCGGACTGTTTTTT
CASRARRVGLFF
>TRBV6-1|11|TRBJ2-1|TRBD2|few
TGTGCCAGCAGTGACGGACTAGCGGGGGTCTTC
CASSDGLAGVF
>TRBV7-2|15|TRBJ2-7|TRBD1|NA
TGTGCCAGCAGCTCCCACAGGGGGAAAAGGTACGAGCAGTACTTC
CASSSHRGKRYEQYF
>TRBV5-5|17|TRBJ1-3|NA|NA
TGTGCCAGCAGCGTCCTGGCAGGGGTACCCTCTGGAAACACCATATATTTT
CASSVLAGVPSGNTIYF
>TRBV5-6|13|TRBJ1-2|TRBD1|NA
TGTGCCACTACCGACAGGGTTGGCTATGGCTACACCTTC
CATTDRVGYGYTF
>TRBV7-9|18|TRBJ2-2|TRBD1|NA
TGTGCCAGCAGCTTTGCCCTCCGGACAGGGGAAAACACCGGGGAGCTGTTTTTT
CASSFALRTGENTGELFF
>TRBV24-1|15|TRBJ2-3|TRBD2|few
TGTGCCTCGGCCTCTAGCGGGAGACACAGAGATACGCAGTATTTT
CASASSGRHRDTQYF
>TRBV4-3|17|TRBJ1-6|NA|NA
TGCGCCAGCAGCCAAAGGGATGCAGGGGTCTATAATTCACCCCTCCACTTT
CASSQRDAGVYNSPLHF
>TRBV7-6|18|TRBJ2-5|TRBD2|NA
TGTGCCAGCAGCTTAGTTTTACGCAGCGGGGGGTATCAAGAGACCCAGTACTTC
CASSLVLRSGGYQETQYF
>TRBV7-9|13|TRBJ1-3|NA|few
TGTGCCAGCAGCTTAGCTCAGGGAAACACCATATATTTT
CASSLAQGNTIYF
>TRBV7-6|13|TRBJ2-4|TRBD2|NA
TGTGCCAGCGCCGGGGGGGTGGGTAACATTCAGTACTTC
CASAGGVGNIQYF
>TRBV7-2|15|TRBJ2-2|TRBD2|NA
TGTGCCAGCAGCCCCACCAGCGGGACCACCGGGGAGCTGTTTTTT
CASSPTSGTTGELFF
>TRBV5-1|15|TRBJ1-4|NA|few
TGCGCCAGCAGCTTGGGAGGGGGAAGAGGTGAAAAACTGTTTTTT
CASSLGGGRGEKLFF
>TRBV5-6|14|TRBJ1-5|NA|once
TGTGCCAGCAGCCCCGGACAGAAAAATCAGCCCCAGCATTTT
CASSPGQKNQPQHF
>TRBV10-3|13|TRBJ1-6|NA|NA
TGTGCCATCAGTGAGTCGGTGGGCTCACCCCTCCACTTT
CAISESVGSPLHF
>TRBV27|14|TRBJ2-2|NA|NA
TGTGCCAGCAGTTTAAGCAGGTTCTCCGGGGAGCTGTTTTTT
CASSLSRFSGELFF
>TRBV7-8|17|TRBJ2-7|TRBD2|NA
TGTGCCAGCAGCTTAGTTGCAGGGACTAGCGGGAGTGTCGAGCAGTACTTC
CASSLVAGTSGSVEQYF
>TRBV19|15|TRBJ2-7|TRBD2|once
TGTGCCAGTAGAGGGGATGTAGCGGGGACCTACGAGCAGTACTTC
CASRGDVAGTYEQYF
>TRBV28|13|TRBJ2-3|TRBD1|once
TGTGCCACCTCGGACAGGTCCCCAGATACGCAGTATTTT
CATSDRSPDTQYF
>TRBV14|13|TRBJ1-2|NA|NA
TGTGCCAGCAGCCTCACAGGCAACTATGGCTACACCTTC
CASSLTGNYGYTF
>TRBV5-8|16|TRBJ1-2|TRBD1|NA
TGTGCCAGCAGCGACCGGGACAGGGATTATTACTATGGCTACACCTTC
CASSDRDRDYYYGYTF
>TRBV28|14|TRBJ1-4|TRBD1|NA
TGTGCCAGCAGTCCGGGACAGGGAGAGGAAAAACTGTTTTTT
CASSPGQGEEKLFF
>TRBV24-1|15|TRBJ1-1|TRBD1|NA
TGTGCCACCAGTGACCCAGGACAGGGGGGCACTGAAGCTTTCTTT
CATSDPGQGGTEAFF
>TRBV27|13|TRBJ2-7|TRBD2|few
TGTGCCAGCAGTCCCCTCCTAGCGGGAAGTCCGTACTTC
CASSPLLAGSPYF
>TRBV7-2|15|TRBJ1-2|TRBD1|NA
TGTGCCAGCAGCTTGGGACAGGGTTTTTTTAGTGGCTACACCTTC
CASSLGQGFFSGYTF
>TRBV28|12|TRBJ1-2|NA|few
TGTGCCAGCAGTTTCACAGGGTATGGCTACACCTTC
CASSFTGYGYTF
>TRBV2|14|TRBJ2-5|TRBD1|once
TGTGCCAGCAGCCCCGGGACAGGGGAAGAGACCCAGTACTTC
CASSPGTGEETQYF
>TRBV29-1|15|TRBJ2-7|TRBD1|NA
TGCAGCGTTGGTTGGGGGACAGGGGGGCTTTACGAGCAGTACTTC
CSVGWGTGGLYEQYF
>TRBV12-3/TRBV12-4|13|TRBJ1-2|NA|NA
TGTGCCAGCAGTTTATTTCTTGCGTATGGCTACACCTTC
CASSLFLAYGYTF